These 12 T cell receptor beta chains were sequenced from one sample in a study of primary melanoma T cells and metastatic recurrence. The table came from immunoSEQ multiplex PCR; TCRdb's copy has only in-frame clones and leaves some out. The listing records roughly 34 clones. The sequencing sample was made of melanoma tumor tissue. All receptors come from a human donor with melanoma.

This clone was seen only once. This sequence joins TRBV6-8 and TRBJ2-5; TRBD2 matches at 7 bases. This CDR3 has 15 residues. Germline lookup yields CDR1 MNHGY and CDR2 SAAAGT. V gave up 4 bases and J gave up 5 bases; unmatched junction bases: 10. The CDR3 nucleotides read TGTGCCAGCAGTTTAGGCGGGAGAGGCTGGGAGACCCAGTACTTC. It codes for CASSLGGRGWETQYF.

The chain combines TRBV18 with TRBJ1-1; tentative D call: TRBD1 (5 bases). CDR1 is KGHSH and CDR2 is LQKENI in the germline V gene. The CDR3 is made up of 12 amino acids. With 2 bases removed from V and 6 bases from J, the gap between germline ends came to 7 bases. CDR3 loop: CASSPGDAEAFF. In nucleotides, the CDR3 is TGTGCCAGCTCACCAGGGGACGCTGAAGCTTTCTTT.

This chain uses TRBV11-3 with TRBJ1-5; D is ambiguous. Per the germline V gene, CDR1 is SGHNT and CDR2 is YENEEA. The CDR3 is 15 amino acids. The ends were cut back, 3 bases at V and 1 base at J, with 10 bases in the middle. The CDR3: CASSLAGMSNQPQHF. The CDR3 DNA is TGTGCCAGCAGCTTGGCGGGGATGAGCAATCAGCCCCAGCATTTT.

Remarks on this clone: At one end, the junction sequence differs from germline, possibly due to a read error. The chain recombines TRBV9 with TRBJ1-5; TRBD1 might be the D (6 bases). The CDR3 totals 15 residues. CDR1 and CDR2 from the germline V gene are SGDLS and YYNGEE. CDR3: CASRGDMEWNQLQHF. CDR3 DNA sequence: TGTGCCAGCAGGGGGGACATGGAATGGAATCAGCTCCAGCATTTT.

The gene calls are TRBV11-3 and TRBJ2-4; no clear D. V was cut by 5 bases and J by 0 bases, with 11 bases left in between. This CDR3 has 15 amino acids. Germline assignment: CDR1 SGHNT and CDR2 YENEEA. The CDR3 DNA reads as TGTGCCAGCAGCCGCCCCACTTTAGCCAAAAACATTCAGTACTTC. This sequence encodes CASSRPTLAKNIQYF.

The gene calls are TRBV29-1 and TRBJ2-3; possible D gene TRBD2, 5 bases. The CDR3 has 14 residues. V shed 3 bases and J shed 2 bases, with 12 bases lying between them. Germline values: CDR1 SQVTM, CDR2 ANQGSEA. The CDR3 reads CSVDGSSLTDTQYF. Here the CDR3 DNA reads TGCAGCGTTGATGGGAGTTCCCTCACAGATACGCAGTATTTT.

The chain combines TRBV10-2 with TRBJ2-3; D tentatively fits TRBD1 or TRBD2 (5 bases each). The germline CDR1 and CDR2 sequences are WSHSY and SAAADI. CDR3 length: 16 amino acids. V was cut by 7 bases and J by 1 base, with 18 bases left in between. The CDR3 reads CASKLLGANGTDTQYF. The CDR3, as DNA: TGCGCCAGCAAACTCCTCGGGGCTAACGGCACAGATACGCAGTATTTT.

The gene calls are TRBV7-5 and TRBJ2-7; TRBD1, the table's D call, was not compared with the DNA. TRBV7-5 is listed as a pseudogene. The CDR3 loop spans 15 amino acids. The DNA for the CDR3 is TGTGCCAGCAGCTTAGATACGGAACAGATATACGAGCAGTACGTC. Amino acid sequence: CASSLDTEQIYEQYV.

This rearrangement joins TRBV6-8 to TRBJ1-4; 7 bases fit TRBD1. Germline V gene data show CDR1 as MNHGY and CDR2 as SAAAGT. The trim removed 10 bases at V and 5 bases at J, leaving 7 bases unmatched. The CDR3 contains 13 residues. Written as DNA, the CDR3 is TGTGCCATCGCGGACAGGAAGAATGAAAAACTGTTTTTT. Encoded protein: CAIADRKNEKLFF.

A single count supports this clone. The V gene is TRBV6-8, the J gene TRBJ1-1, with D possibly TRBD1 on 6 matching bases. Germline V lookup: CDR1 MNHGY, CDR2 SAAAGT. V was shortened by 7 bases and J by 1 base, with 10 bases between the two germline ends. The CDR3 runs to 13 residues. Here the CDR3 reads CASKRGWNTEAFF. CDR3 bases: TGTGCCAGCAAGAGGGGGTGGAACACTGAAGCTTTCTTT.

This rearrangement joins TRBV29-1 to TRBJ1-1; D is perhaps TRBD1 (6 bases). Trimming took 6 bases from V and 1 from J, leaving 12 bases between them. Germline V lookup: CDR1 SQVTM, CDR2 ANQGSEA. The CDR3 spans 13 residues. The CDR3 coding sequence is TGCAGCGTGGCGACAGGAACGAACACTGAAGCTTTCTTT. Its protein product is CSVATGTNTEAFF. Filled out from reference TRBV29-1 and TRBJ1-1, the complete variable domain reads SAVISQKPSRDICQRGTSLTIQCQVDSQVTMMFWYRQQPGQSLTLIATANQGSEATYESGFVIDKFPISRPNLTFSTLTVSNMSPEDSSIYLCSVATGTNTEAFFGQGTRLTVV.

The CDR3 here is CASSLVSGGFNEQFF. The CDR3 coding sequence is TGTGCCAGCAGCTTAGTTAGCGGAGGCTTCAATGAGCAGTTCTTC. The V call is TRBV7-6, the J call TRBJ2-1; D perhaps matches TRBD2 (6 bases). The CDR3 totals 15 residues. V was pared by 1 base and J by 6 bases, with 13 bases between. CDR1 SGHVS and CDR2 FNYEAQ come from the germline V gene.